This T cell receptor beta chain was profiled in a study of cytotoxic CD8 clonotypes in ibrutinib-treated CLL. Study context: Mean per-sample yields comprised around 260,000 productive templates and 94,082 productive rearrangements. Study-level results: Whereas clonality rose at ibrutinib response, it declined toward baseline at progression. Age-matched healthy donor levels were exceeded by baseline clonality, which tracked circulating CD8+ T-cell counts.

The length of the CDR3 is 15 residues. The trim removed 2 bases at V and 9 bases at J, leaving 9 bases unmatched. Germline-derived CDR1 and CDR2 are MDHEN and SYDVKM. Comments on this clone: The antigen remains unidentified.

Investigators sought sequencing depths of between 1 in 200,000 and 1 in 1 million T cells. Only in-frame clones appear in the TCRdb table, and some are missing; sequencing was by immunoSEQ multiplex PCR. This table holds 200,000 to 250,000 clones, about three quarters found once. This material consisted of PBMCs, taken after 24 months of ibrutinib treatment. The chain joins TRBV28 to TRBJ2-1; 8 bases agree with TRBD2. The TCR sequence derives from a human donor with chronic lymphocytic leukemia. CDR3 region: CASSLIQREISEQFF. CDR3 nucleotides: TGTGCCAGCAGTTTAATTCAGCGGGAGATAAGTGAGCAGTTCTTC.